The sequence of this T cell receptor beta chain was determined in a study of cytomegalovirus exposure and HLA in healthy donors. General study results and limits: Both high specificity and high sensitivity reportedly marked the classifier's diagnosis of cytomegalovirus status. It was found in a later analysis that first-cohort TCR clusters tended to co-occur in the 100 to 150 validation repertoires.

CDR1 is SGHAT and CDR2 is FQNNGV in the germline V gene. The CDR3 totals 16 residues. V was clipped by 1 base and J by 7 bases; unmatched bases: 8. Sequenced by immunoSEQ multiplex PCR; TCRdb stores in-frame clones only, minus some. The sample lists some 150,000 clones, approximately 90% occurring once. This clone has just a few counts. Antigen unknown. Sequenced sample: PBMCs. This receptor was obtained from a man aged 18 to 30 in good health and CMV-seronegative. The chain is built from TRBV11-2 and TRBJ2-2; 8 nucleotides match TRBD2. The CDR3 DNA reads TGTGCCAGCAGCTTAGCCCCGGGACTAGGGGTCGGGGAGCTGTTTTTT. It translates to CASSLAPGLGVGELFF. The full variable domain, completed using reference TRBV11-2 and TRBJ2-2, is EAGVAQSPRYKIIEKRQSVAFWCNPISGHATLYWYQQILGQGPKLLIQFQNNGVVDDSQLPKDRFSAERLKGVDSTLKIQPAKLEDSAVYLCASSLAPGLGVGELFFGEGSRLTVL.